Below, 8 T cell receptor beta chains from the same sample are listed, as sequenced in a study of cytomegalovirus exposure and HLA in healthy donors. Using immunoSEQ multiplex PCR, the repertoire was profiled, and TCRdb retains in-frame clones only, with some absent. The data hold hundreds of thousands of clones, with around 85% observed a single time. Specimen: PBMCs. These TCRs come from a young woman in good health and CMV-seropositive.

The gene calls are TRBV19 and TRBJ1-5, with 8 bases fitting TRBD1. V shed 10 bases, J shed 4 bases, and the junction held 6 bases outside the gene matches. Germline CDR1 LNHDA, CDR2 SQIVND (reference sequence). The CDR3 has 13 amino acids. As DNA, the CDR3 is TGTGCCACCAGGACAGGGAGGAATCAGCCCCAGCATTTT. This gives the protein CATRTGRNQPQHF.

The rearrangement links TRBV5-1 to TRBJ1-3; D may be TRBD1 (6 bases). The CDR3 sequence is 13 residues long. The germline V gene has CDR1 SGHRS and CDR2 YFSETQ. V was pared by 3 bases and J by 4 bases, with 8 bases between. The DNA of the CDR3 is TGCGCCAGCAGCTACGGACAGGGAAACACCATATATTTT. It translates to CASSYGQGNTIYF.

The J gene is TRBJ2-5, the V gene TRBV5-1; 12 bases line up with TRBD2. This CDR3 has 16 amino acids. V lost 1 base to trimming and J lost 5 bases; unmatched junction nucleotides: 6. The germline gives CDR1 SGHRS, CDR2 YFSETQ. The CDR3 DNA reads TGCGCCAGCAGCTTGTTTGGACTAGCGGGAAGGGAGACCCAGTACTTC. This codes for CASSLFGLAGRETQYF.

V gene TRBV18 combines with J gene TRBJ2-1, with TRBD2 identical over 14 bases. Germline-derived CDR1 and CDR2 are KGHSH and LQKENI. The CDR3 runs 17 residues. V gave up 3 bases and J gave up 8 bases; unmatched junction bases: 9. The CDR3 region is CASSPGTSGSLTYEQFF. DNA for the CDR3: TGTGCCAGCTCACCTGGGACTAGCGGGAGTCTCACCTATGAGCAGTTCTTC.

The J gene is TRBJ2-7, the V gene TRBV5-4; D gene ambiguous. V was trimmed by 1 base and J by 1 base, leaving 6 bases between them. This CDR3 is built from 13 residues. Germline loops: CDR1 SGHNT, CDR2 YYREEE (reference sequence). The chain's CDR3 is CASSLPVSYEQYF. The CDR3, as DNA: TGTGCCAGCAGCTTGCCGGTATCCTACGAGCAGTACTTC.

The chain combines TRBV11-2 with TRBJ2-7, with a possible D match to TRBD1 (5 bases). Germline V gene lookup returns CDR1 SGHAT and CDR2 FQNNGV. The CDR3 length is 13 residues. Deletions cut 1 base from V and 3 bases from J, with 7 bases between. CDR3 sequence (DNA): TGTGCCAGCAGCTTAGTACAGGACTACGAGCAGTACTTC. This encodes CASSLVQDYEQYF.

V gene TRBV27 combines with J gene TRBJ2-7, with TRBD1 as a possible D gene (6 bases). The germline gives CDR1 MNHEY, CDR2 SMNVEV (reference sequence). The CDR3 runs 13 residues. With 5 bases removed from V and 4 bases from J, the gap between germline ends came to 12 bases. In DNA form, the CDR3 reads TGTGCCAGCAGTCCCTCAACAGGGTACGAGCAGTACTTC. It yields the protein CASSPSTGYEQYF.

This rearrangement joins TRBV5-4 to TRBJ1-1; D remains ambiguous. In germline, CDR1 is SGHNT, CDR2 YYREEE (reference sequence). Trimming took 0 bases from V and 4 from J, leaving 7 bases between them. The CDR3 spans 13 residues. As DNA, the CDR3 is TGTGCCAGCAGCTTGGAGGAGGTCACTGAAGCTTTCTTT. Translating gives CASSLEEVTEAFF.